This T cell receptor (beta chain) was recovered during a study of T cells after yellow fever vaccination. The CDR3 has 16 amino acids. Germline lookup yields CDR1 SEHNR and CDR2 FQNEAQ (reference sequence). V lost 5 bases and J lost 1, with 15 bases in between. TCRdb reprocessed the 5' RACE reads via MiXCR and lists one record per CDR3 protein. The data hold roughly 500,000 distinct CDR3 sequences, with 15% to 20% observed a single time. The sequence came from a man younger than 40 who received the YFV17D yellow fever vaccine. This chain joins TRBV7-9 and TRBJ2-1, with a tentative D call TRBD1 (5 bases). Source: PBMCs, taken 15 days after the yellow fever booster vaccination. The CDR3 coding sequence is TGTGCCAGCAGCCCCCCCCAGGGAACTTCCTACAATGAGCAGTTCTTC. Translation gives CASSPPQGTSYNEQFF. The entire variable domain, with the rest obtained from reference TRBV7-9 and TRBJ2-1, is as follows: DTGVSQNPRHKITKRGQNVTFRCDPISEHNRLYWYRQTLGQGPEFLTYFQNEAQLEKSRLLSDRFSAERPKGSFSTLEIQRTEQGDSAMYLCASSPPQGTSYNEQFFGPGTRLTVL.